This T cell receptor (beta chain) was documented in a study of CD8 T cells in Susac syndrome. General study findings and limits: The study acknowledged a relatively small number of individuals in its TCR sequencing and HLA analysis.

The authors carried out high-throughput sequencing of TCR beta. They applied it to CD8+ and CD4+ T cells obtained from blood. It was negative isolation that provided the CD8+ and CD4+ T cells, whereas TEMRA cells were enriched by FACS. RNA, at roughly 0.45 to 1 ug, was reverse transcribed with random hexamers. Across 54 Vbeta and 13 Jbeta, immunoSEQ multiplex PCR amplified TCR beta CDR3. Via MiXCR, TCRdb re-called the immunoSEQ multiplex PCR reads, giving one row per CDR3 protein. The profile shows around 300,000 distinct CDR3 sequences, about nine tenths of them singletons. A word on this clonotype: Its target is unknown.

Sequenced sample: CD8+ T cells from PBMCs. The clonotype comes from a human donor with multiple sclerosis.

For the CDR3, the DNA is TGTGCCAGCAGCGGAGGCGGGCCTGGAAACACCATATATTTT. It specifies CASSGGGPGNTIYF. The J gene is TRBJ1-3, the V gene TRBV9; the D is unclear. Trimming cost V 3 bases and J 2 bases, with 9 bases left between them. The length of the CDR3 is 14 residues. Germline V lookup: CDR1 SGDLS, CDR2 YYNGEE.